The 28 T cell receptor beta chains below come from one sample, sequenced in a study of human T cells and chemical hapten exposure. MiXCR, run by TCRdb on the RACE reads, gives a single entry per CDR3 protein. Of 100,000 or so distinct CDR3 sequences listed, 11% are singletons. As for time point: patch test 2, 6 weeks after DPC sensitization. Treatment meaning: therapeutic diphenylcyclopropenone sensitization with weekly scalp DPC. Source: whole blood, taken in connection with sensitization to the hapten diphenylcyclopropenone (DPC). The receptors were sampled from a man aged 40-49 years with alopecia areata. Some clones in this sample may be carry-over from other donors' samples.

This clonotype was counted only a few times. This chain joins TRBV4-3 and TRBJ2-7, with D possibly being TRBD2 (7 bases). Germline V gene data show CDR1 as LGHNA and CDR2 as YSLEER. This CDR3 contains 16 residues. V was cut by 2 bases and J by 0 bases, with 14 bases left in between. This CDR3 reads CASSQPGASGSYEQYV. The DNA for the CDR3 is TGCGCCAGCAGCCAACCGGGGGCTAGCGGCTCCTACGAGCAGTACGTC.

This clonotype has ten or more counts. V is TRBV20-1 and J is TRBJ2-3; 8 bases agree with TRBD2. V was pared by 3 bases and J by 3 bases, with 8 bases of the junction left unmatched. The CDR3 is 15 amino acids. Germline loops: CDR1 DFQATT, CDR2 SNEGSKA (reference sequence). The CDR3 is CSASDGRAITDTQYF. The CDR3 nucleotides read TGCAGTGCTAGTGACGGGAGGGCCATAACAGATACGCAGTATTTT.

CDR3 in amino acids: CAISESSGTGGIHV. Here the CDR3 DNA reads TGTGCCATCAGTGAATCCTCCGGGACAGGGGGCATACACGTC. The chain carries TRBV10-3 and TRBJ2-7; 12 positions match TRBD1. The V gene's germline CDR1 is ENHRY and CDR2 SYGVKD. This CDR3 comprises 14 residues.

This clonotype was counted a few times. The V gene is TRBV20-1, the J gene TRBJ1-6; D gene ambiguous. The CDR3 is 16 amino acids. Germline lookup yields CDR1 DFQATT and CDR2 SNEGSKA (reference sequence). V lost 2 bases to trimming and J lost 4 bases, with 15 bases between them. The CDR3 sequence is CSARSGPQAYNSPLHF. The CDR3 nucleotides are TGCAGTGCTAGAAGCGGACCTCAGGCTTATAATTCACCCCTCCACTTT.

The chain joins TRBV19 to TRBJ2-7; D gene ambiguous. The CDR3 is 15 residues long. V lost 0 bases, J lost 4 bases, and 13 bases lay in between. CDR1 and CDR2 from the germline V gene are LNHDA and SQIVND (reference sequence). The CDR3 coding sequence is TGTGCCAGTAGTATAGAAGGGCAGTTTGGGTACGAGCAGTACTTC. It encodes CASSIEGQFGYEQYF.

The chain is built from TRBV2 and TRBJ1-1; D unresolved. CDR1 is SNHLY and CDR2 is FYNNEI in the germline V gene. This CDR3 contains 15 residues. V gave up 3 bases and J gave up 4 bases, with 15 bases separating them. The CDR3 coding sequence is TGTGCCAGCAGTGAGTCGGATCGTCCGAGCACTGAAGCTTTCTTT. Residues: CASSESDRPSTEAFF.

This clonotype was recorded many times. J is TRBJ1-6 and V is TRBV18; D uncertain. The germline CDR1 and CDR2 sequences are KGHSH and LQKENI. Trimming cost V 0 bases and J 10 bases, with 13 bases left between them. This CDR3 contains 15 residues. This CDR3 reads CASSPPTDRSSPLHF. CDR3 DNA: TGTGCCAGCTCACCACCGACTGATCGCTCATCACCCCTCCACTTT.

There are a few counts of this clonotype. DNA for the CDR3: TGTGCCAGCAGTTACTCGCCTGGCTCCGTCGGGGAGCTGTTTTTT. It codes for CASSYSPGSVGELFF. The chain recombines TRBV2 with TRBJ2-2; no firm D call. Germline V lookup: CDR1 SNHLY, CDR2 FYNNEI. CDR3 size: 15 residues. Trimming shortened V by 5 bases and J by 7 bases, and 17 bases separated the two germline ends.

This clonotype appeared a few times. This sequence joins TRBV7-9 and TRBJ1-4; D unclear. Trimming cost V 2 bases and J 8 bases, with 15 bases left between them. Germline CDR1 SEHNR, CDR2 FQNEAQ (reference sequence). The CDR3 extends over 15 amino acids. The CDR3 region is CASSLNLASHEKLFF. The CDR3, as DNA: TGTGCCAGCAGCTTAAATTTAGCCTCGCACGAAAAACTGTTTTTT.

The V call is TRBV7-2, the J call TRBJ2-4; 8 nucleotides line up with TRBD1. The CDR3 consists of 18 residues. V lost 1 base, J lost 0 bases, and 8 bases stayed unmatched. CDR1 is SGHTA, CDR2 FQGNSA, per germline. CDR3 amino acids: CASSLEEQGVLAKNIQYF. The CDR3 DNA reads as TGTGCCAGCAGCTTAGAGGAACAGGGGGTCCTAGCCAAAAACATTCAGTACTTC.

This clonotype was recorded at least ten times. The chain links TRBV6-5 to TRBJ1-4, with D maybe TRBD1 (5 bases). Trimming stripped 0 bases from V and 7 bases from J, with 15 bases between. There are 16 residues in the CDR3. Germline V CDR1 and CDR2: MNHEY, SVGAGI. CDR3 protein: CASSYSAGRNREKLFF. CDR3 in DNA: TGTGCCAGCAGTTACTCTGCAGGGCGAAACCGTGAAAAACTGTTTTTT.

The rearrangement links TRBV6-2 or TRBV6-3 to TRBJ2-1, with 7 bases identical to TRBD2. From germline, CDR1 is MNHEY and CDR2 SVGEGT. The V segment lost 6 bases and the J segment 9 bases; nucleotides outside the gene matches: 8. The CDR3 is 13 residues long. CDR3 sequence: CASRIEGEGEQFF. In nucleotides, the CDR3 is TGTGCCAGCAGAATAGAAGGGGAGGGTGAGCAGTTCTTC.

This clonotype was counted a few times. The V and J genes are TRBV15 and TRBJ2-1; 7 positions agree with TRBD1. V was clipped by 6 bases and J by 12 bases; unmatched bases: 14. The CDR3 loop spans 14 amino acids. From germline, CDR1 is LNHNV and CDR2 YYDKDF (reference sequence). The CDR3 loop is CATSSRTGPTGQFF. The CDR3 nucleotides read TGTGCCACCAGTTCGAGGACAGGTCCAACCGGGCAGTTCTTC. Based on the CDR3 plus reference TRBV15 and TRBJ2-1, the full variable domain is DAMVIQNPRYQVTQFGKPVTLSCSQTLNHNVMYWYQQKSSQAPKLLFHYYDKDFNNEADTPDNFQSRRPNTSFCFLDIRSPGLGDTAMYLCATSSRTGPTGQFFGPGTRLTVL.

In this sample, this clonotype turned up a few times. The chain employs TRBV4-1 and TRBJ2-2; the D gene could be TRBD1 or TRBD2 (6 bases each). Per the germline V gene, CDR1 is MGHRA and CDR2 is YSYEKL. V dropped 1 base and J dropped 6 bases, with 12 bases sitting between them. This CDR3 comprises 15 residues. CDR3 sequence reads: CASSQVDRGAGELFF. The CDR3 nucleotides are TGCGCCAGCAGCCAAGTAGATAGGGGGGCCGGGGAGCTGTTTTTT.

The V call is TRBV25-1, the J call TRBJ2-4, with D hard to call. CDR1 and CDR2 from the germline V gene are MGHDK and SYGVNS. Trimming took off 2 bases at V and 7 bases at J, with 12 bases between the two ends. The CDR3 consists of 14 residues. The CDR3 sequence is CASSENQATNIQYF. The CDR3 DNA sequence: TGTGCCAGCAGTGAAAACCAGGCGACGAACATTCAGTACTTC.

The sample holds a few counts of this clonotype. V gene TRBV28 combines with J gene TRBJ1-5, with a possible D match to TRBD1 (5 bases). The germline CDR1 and CDR2 sequences are MDHEN and SYDVKM. This CDR3 spans 15 amino acids. V dropped 5 bases and J dropped 7 bases, with 18 bases sitting between them. CDR3 nucleotide sequence: TGTGCCAGCAGTCCCCCAGGAGCAGGGAGGCAGCCCCAGCATTTT. As protein: CASSPPGAGRQPQHF. The full variable domain, with the rest looked up from reference TRBV28 and TRBJ1-5, is DVKVTQSSRYLVKRTGEKVFLECVQDMDHENMFWYRQDPGLGLRLIYFSYDVKMKEKGDIPEGYSVSREKKERFSLILESASTNQTSMYLCASSPPGAGRQPQHFGDGTRLSIL.

Comment on this clonotype: A single base separates this from a much larger clone, so it may be a read error. The chain employs TRBV6-2 or TRBV6-3 and TRBJ2-1, with D maybe TRBD1 (6 bases). Looked up from germline, CDR1 is MNHEY and CDR2 is SVGEGT. This CDR3 contains 17 residues. V lost 6 bases to trimming and J lost 0 bases, with 18 bases between them. The CDR3 loop is CASRRLSGVSSYNEQFF. Written as DNA, the CDR3 is TGTGCCAGCAGACGTCTTTCAGGGGTGAGCTCCTACAATGAGCAGTTCTTC.

The chain employs TRBV9 and TRBJ2-7; possibly TRBD1 for D (6 bases). Trimming took 1 base from V and 5 from J, leaving 10 bases between them. CDR3 size: 13 residues. Germline V CDR1 and CDR2: SGDLS, YYNGEE. The CDR3 coding sequence is TGTGCCAGCAGCGTACTCCGGACAGACGAGCAGTACGTC. It yields the protein CASSVLRTDEQYV.

This clonotype was seen a handful of times. The chain uses TRBV30 and TRBJ1-1; TRBD1 matches at 7 bases. Germline trimming cut 0 bases from V and 5 bases from J; bases unmatched to any gene: 9. Germline lookup yields CDR1 GTSNPN and CDR2 SVGIG (reference sequence). The CDR3 length is 15 residues. CDR3 bases: TGTGCCTGGAGTGTACCTACAGGGGCCGGGACTGAAGCTTTCTTT. Its translation is CAWSVPTGAGTEAFF.

This clonotype was picked up a small number of times. The V and J genes are TRBV12-3 or TRBV12-4 and TRBJ2-3; D gene unclear. V dropped 7 bases and J dropped 4 bases, with 24 bases sitting between them. CDR3 size: 17 residues. CDR3 residues: CASNGWVVGLKADTQYF. CDR3 sequence (DNA): TGTGCCAGCAATGGTTGGGTTGTTGGGTTAAAAGCAGATACGCAGTATTTT.

A few counts support this clonotype. V gene TRBV10-3 combines with J gene TRBJ1-3; D gene unclear. This CDR3 has 18 amino acids. Germline-derived CDR1 and CDR2 are ENHRY and SYGVKD. The V end was cut by 0 bases, the J end by 2 bases, with 17 bases between. The CDR3 loop reads CAISESTGRTRTGNTIYF. CDR3 nucleotide sequence: TGTGCCATCAGTGAGTCGACCGGACGGACGAGGACTGGAAACACCATATATTTT.

The CDR3 sequence is CASSQGTGVVETQYF. The CDR3 DNA sequence: TGCGCCAGCAGCCAGGGGACAGGGGTTGTGGAGACCCAGTACTTC. The chain couples TRBV4-1 to TRBJ2-5; 10 bases map to TRBD1. The J segment lost 5 bases and the V segment lost 3 bases, leaving 6 bases of the junction unmatched. The germline CDR1 and CDR2 sequences are MGHRA and YSYEKL. CDR3 size: 15 residues.

A few counts support this clonotype. The chain couples TRBV28 to TRBJ1-5; TRBD1 aligns across 8 bases. The trim removed 4 bases at V and 5 bases at J, leaving 10 bases unmatched. The CDR3 extends over 16 amino acids. Germline V CDR1 and CDR2: MDHEN, SYDVKM. CDR3 DNA sequence: TGTGCCAGCAGTTCCCCCGGACAGGGAATGTATCAGCCCCAGCATTTT. Translated: CASSSPGQGMYQPQHF.

This clonotype has at least ten counts. V and J are TRBV30 and TRBJ2-3; TRBD2 aligns across 9 bases. The junction had 8 bases not matched to a gene; V was cut back by 7 bases and J by 0 bases. CDR3 length: 15 residues. Germline V CDR1 and CDR2: GTSNPN, SVGIG (reference sequence). CDR3: CASLRLAESTDTQYF. The CDR3 nucleotides read TGTGCCTCCCTAAGACTAGCGGAGAGCACAGATACGCAGTATTTT.

The J gene is TRBJ1-1, the V gene TRBV29-1; D might be TRBD1 (6 bases). Trimming pared 3 bases from V and 3 bases from J, leaving 11 bases between. CDR3 length: 13 amino acids. Germline CDR1 is SQVTM and CDR2 is ANQGSEA. The CDR3: CSVDSGADTEAFF. The CDR3 nucleotides are TGCAGCGTTGATTCAGGGGCCGACACTGAAGCTTTCTTT.

J is TRBJ1-1 and V is TRBV28; D uncertain. The CDR3 totals 13 residues. CDR1 and CDR2 (germline): MDHEN, SYDVKM. V lost 6 bases and J 5 bases, leaving 13 bases between the germline ends. The DNA for the CDR3 is TGTGCCAGCAGAAGTAACAAGTTTACTGAAGCTTTCTTT. As protein: CASRSNKFTEAFF.

This clonotype was seen a handful of times. Here the CDR3 DNA reads TGCATCAAATTTCTTTCGAGACAGGGGGCTCGCTGGCCCGGGGAGCAGTACTTC. It translates to CIKFLSRQGARWPGEQYF. The V call is TRBV29-1, the J call TRBJ2-7; 10 bases match TRBD1. The CDR3 consists of 18 residues. Per germline, CDR1 SQVTM and CDR2 ANQGSEA.

This chain connects TRBV15 to TRBJ2-2; weak D call: TRBD1 (5 bases). V shed 3 bases and J shed 1 base, with 6 bases lying between them. The CDR3 spans 14 residues. Germline assignment: CDR1 LNHNV and CDR2 YYDKDF (reference sequence). DNA of the CDR3: TGTGCCACCAGCAGTACAGGGAACACCGGGGAGCTGTTTTTT. Its translation: CATSSTGNTGELFF.